The 32 T cell receptor beta chains given below trace back to one sample, sequenced in a study of control samples from healthy donors and cancer patients. This table comes from immunoSEQ multiplex PCR, and its TCRdb copy is limited to in-frame clones, with some not included. The sample has just under 100,000 clones, approximately 95% seen once; the top ten hold around 8.5%. Specimen: blood. The receptors originated from a man younger than 35 in good health.

This chain connects TRBV5-1 to TRBJ2-1; 9 bases match TRBD2. The junction had 0 bases not matched to a gene; V was cut back by 3 bases and J by 8 bases. This CDR3 has 12 residues. The germline CDR1 and CDR2 sequences are SGHRS and YFSETQ. The CDR3 DNA is TGCGCCAGCAGCTGGACTAGCGATGAGCAGTTCTTC. This codes for CASSWTSDEQFF.

The chain is built from TRBV10-2 and TRBJ2-1, with no clear D. CDR1 is WSHSY and CDR2 is SAAADI in the germline V gene. V lost 7 bases to trimming and J lost 2 bases, with 6 bases between them. There are 12 residues in the CDR3. The chain's CDR3 is CASTPTYNEQFF. CDR3 in DNA: TGCGCCAGCACACCCACCTACAATGAGCAGTTCTTC.

V is TRBV2 and J is TRBJ2-7, with 8 bases identical to TRBD2. The CDR3 covers 13 residues. Germline assignment: CDR1 SNHLY and CDR2 FYNNEI. V lost 7 bases and J lost 6; bases outside the gene matches: 8. Written as DNA, the CDR3 is TGTGCCAGCATGGAGCGGGAGAGGGTCGAGCAGTACTTC. It specifies CASMERERVEQYF. Based on the CDR3 plus reference TRBV2 and TRBJ2-7, the full variable domain is EPEVTQTPSHQVTQMGQEVILRCVPISNHLYFYWYRQILGQKVEFLVSFYNNEISEKSEIFDDQFSVERPDGSNFTLKIRSTKLEDSAMYFCASMERERVEQYFGPGTRLTVT.

The table lists this clone with a count of one. The rearrangement joins TRBV7-2 to TRBJ1-5, with D hard to call. Per germline, CDR1 SGHTA and CDR2 FQGNSA. V was shortened by 4 bases and J by 0 bases, with 7 bases between the two germline ends. The CDR3 totals 14 residues. The CDR3 nucleotides are TGTGCCAGCAGCTCCCAGTATAGCAATCAGCCCCAGCATTTT. It yields the protein CASSSQYSNQPQHF.

The chain employs TRBV7-9 and TRBJ1-1; 8 bases align to TRBD1. V lost 1 base to trimming and J lost 3 bases; unmatched junction nucleotides: 4. The CDR3 has 15 residues. Germline loops: CDR1 SEHNR, CDR2 FQNEAQ (reference sequence). The CDR3 nucleotides read TGTGCCAGCAGCTTAGGGCAGGGGGCAGACACTGAAGCTTTCTTT. This gives the protein CASSLGQGADTEAFF.

This chain uses TRBV30 with TRBJ1-6; D perhaps matches TRBD1 (6 bases). This CDR3 contains 13 residues. V lost 3 bases to trimming and J lost 11 bases, with 14 bases between them. Germline-derived CDR1 and CDR2 are GTSNPN and SVGIG (reference sequence). CDR3 coding DNA: TGTGCCTGGAGGCGACAGGAGATTGCACCCCTCCACTTT. Translating it yields CAWRRQEIAPLHF.

The rearrangement joins TRBV19 to TRBJ2-7; 7 bases agree with TRBD1. The V gene's germline CDR1 is LNHDA and CDR2 SQIVND (reference sequence). V trimming: 3 bases; J trimming: 0 bases; junction bases outside the gene matches: 5. This CDR3 has 15 residues. The CDR3 DNA reads as TGTGCCAGTAGTATCCTCAGGGGGTTCTCCTACGAGCAGTACTTC. Translating gives CASSILRGFSYEQYF.

The CDR3 region has the DNA TGTGCCAGCAGCGTAGAGGGTACGGGGCCCTACGAGCAGTACTTC. Its translation: CASSVEGTGPYEQYF. The rearrangement uses TRBV9 and TRBJ2-7; TRBD1 or TRBD2 may be the D gene (5 bases each). Germline loops: CDR1 SGDLS, CDR2 YYNGEE. V lost 0 bases and J 2 bases, leaving 12 bases between the germline ends. The CDR3 sequence is 15 residues long.

The CDR3 bases are TGTGCCAGCAGCGTAGGCGGGGGAACGTACAATGAGCAGTTCTTC. Encoded protein: CASSVGGGTYNEQFF. The chain combines TRBV9 with TRBJ2-1; TRBD2 agrees at 7 bases. The V segment lost 0 bases and the J segment 4 bases; nucleotides outside the gene matches: 4. Looked up from germline, CDR1 is SGDLS and CDR2 is YYNGEE. CDR3 length: 15 amino acids.

V usage is TRBV11-2 and J usage is TRBJ2-5; possible D gene TRBD1, 6 bases. Between the trimmed V and J ends, which lost 0 bases and 0 bases, there was a span of 14 bases. Germline V gives CDR1 SGHAT, CDR2 FQNNGV. This CDR3 comprises 17 residues. CDR3 amino acids: CASSLDLRTEYQETQYF. For the CDR3, the DNA is TGTGCCAGCAGCTTAGATCTCCGGACAGAATACCAAGAGACCCAGTACTTC.

This chain links TRBV19 with TRBJ2-1, with D tentatively TRBD1 or TRBD2 (6 bases each). The CDR3 is made up of 14 amino acids. Per germline, CDR1 LNHDA and CDR2 SQIVND (reference sequence). V lost 5 bases and J 8 bases, leaving 16 bases between the germline ends. CDR3 in DNA: TGTGCCAGTAGTGCGGGGATGGGGGGCGATGAGCAGTTCTTC. Protein sequence: CASSAGMGGDEQFF.

The count of this clone is one. The chain recombines TRBV28 with TRBJ2-7; the D is unclear. Trimming removed 6 bases at V and 6 bases at J, with 9 bases between. This CDR3 has 11 residues. In germline, CDR1 is MDHEN, CDR2 SYDVKM. The CDR3 sequence is CASSPRGEQYF. For the CDR3, the DNA is TGTGCCAGCAGCCCGCGAGGCGAGCAGTACTTC.

The chain has TRBV27 and TRBJ2-6; D tentatively reads TRBD1 or TRBD2 (6 bases each). The CDR3 is 16 amino acids. Germline lookup yields CDR1 MNHEY and CDR2 SMNVEV (reference sequence). Trimming pared 6 bases from V and 4 bases from J, leaving 16 bases between. CDR3 sequence reads: CASSRDGGSGANVLTF. The DNA for the CDR3 is TGTGCCAGCAGCCGGGACGGGGGCTCGGGGGCCAACGTCCTGACTTTC.

The chain is built from TRBV7-9 and TRBJ1-2, with D possibly being TRBD1 (6 bases). CDR1 and CDR2 (germline): SEHNR, FQNEAQ (reference sequence). V lost 2 bases, J lost 0 bases, and 10 bases lay in between. The length of the CDR3 is 15 residues. The CDR3 DNA reads TGTGCCAGCAGCTTACCCGACAGGACTAACTATGGCTACACCTTC. It encodes CASSLPDRTNYGYTF. The full variable domain, in which reference TRBV7-9 and TRBJ1-2 provide the parts outside the CDR3, is DTGVSQNPRHKITKRGQNVTFRCDPISEHNRLYWYRQTLGQGPEFLTYFQNEAQLEKSRLLSDRFSAERPKGSFSTLEIQRTEQGDSAMYLCASSLPDRTNYGYTFGSGTRLTVV.

The gene calls are TRBV4-1 and TRBJ2-6, with D unclear. Germline lookup yields CDR1 MGHRA and CDR2 YSYEKL. Between the trimmed V and J ends, which lost 0 bases and 0 bases, there was a span of 6 bases. This CDR3 is built from 16 residues. The CDR3, as DNA: TGCGCCAGCAGCCAAGATGTCAGCTCTGGGGCCAACGTCCTGACTTTC. Residues: CASSQDVSSGANVLTF.

V usage is TRBV19 and J usage is TRBJ1-2; 7 nucleotides line up with TRBD1. The CDR3 spans 18 residues. Trimming at V came to 6 bases and at J to 0 bases, leaving 16 bases not matched to a gene. Germline V gene lookup returns CDR1 LNHDA and CDR2 SQIVND (reference sequence). CDR3 protein: CASRGRDRRSQSNYGYTF. In DNA form, the CDR3 reads TGTGCCAGTAGGGGCAGGGACAGAAGATCTCAGTCTAACTATGGCTACACCTTC.

The table lists this clone with a count of one. The chain recombines TRBV13 with TRBJ1-1; TRBD1 might be the D (5 bases). V was cut by 5 bases and J by 7 bases, with 11 bases left in between. Germline values: CDR1 PRHDT, CDR2 FYEKMQ (reference sequence). The CDR3 runs 12 residues. Here the CDR3 reads CASSAGTFEAFF. Here the CDR3 DNA reads TGTGCCAGCAGCGCGGGGACGTTTGAAGCTTTCTTT.

The chain links TRBV5-1 to TRBJ2-5, with D perhaps matching TRBD1 or TRBD2 (6 bases each). The germline V gene has CDR1 SGHRS and CDR2 YFSETQ. The CDR3 spans 12 residues. With 6 bases removed from V and 3 bases from J, the gap between germline ends came to 9 bases. CDR3 DNA: TGCGCCAGCAAGGAGGGGGAAGAGACCCAGTACTTC. Its translation: CASKEGEETQYF. The full variable domain, its missing parts supplied by reference TRBV5-1 and TRBJ2-5, is KAGVTQTPRYLIKTRGQQVTLSCSPISGHRSVSWYQQTPGQGLQFLFEYFSETQRNKGNFPGRFSGRQFSNSRSEMNVSTLELGDSALYLCASKEGEETQYFGPGTRLLVL.

This clone was picked up many times. V is TRBV4-1 and J is TRBJ1-1, with TRBD1 matching 8 bases. The trim removed 1 base at V and 0 bases at J, leaving 7 bases unmatched. The CDR3 totals 17 residues. Per germline, CDR1 MGHRA and CDR2 YSYEKL. Here the CDR3 reads CASSQAPPGQVNTEAFF. CDR3 nucleotides: TGCGCCAGCAGCCAAGCACCCCCGGGACAGGTGAACACTGAAGCTTTCTTT.

This rearrangement joins TRBV15 to TRBJ1-5; 12 bases agree with TRBD1. V shed 3 bases and J 4 bases; nucleotides not matched to a gene: 13. Germline V gene data show CDR1 as LNHNV and CDR2 as YYDKDF (reference sequence). The CDR3 loop spans 19 amino acids. CDR3: CATSSRDRGLSKGNQPQHF. The CDR3 DNA reads as TGTGCCACCAGCAGCCGGGACAGGGGGCTATCCAAAGGAAATCAGCCCCAGCATTTT. Full variable domain (outside the CDR3, taken from reference TRBV15 and TRBJ1-5): DAMVIQNPRYQVTQFGKPVTLSCSQTLNHNVMYWYQQKSSQAPKLLFHYYDKDFNNEADTPDNFQSRRPNTSFCFLDIRSPGLGDTAMYLCATSSRDRGLSKGNQPQHFGDGTRLSIL.

This chain connects TRBV5-1 to TRBJ2-5; 7 bases map to TRBD2. The V gene end was trimmed by 0 bases and the J gene end by 2 bases; junction bases not matched to a gene: 7. Germline V gives CDR1 SGHRS, CDR2 YFSETQ. The CDR3 sequence is 16 residues long. The CDR3 sequence: CASSLDLSGVQETQYF. The CDR3 DNA follows: TGCGCCAGCAGCTTGGACCTCAGCGGGGTACAAGAGACCCAGTACTTC.

The rearrangement joins TRBV7-9 to TRBJ1-1, with D maybe TRBD1 (6 bases). The V end lost 5 bases, the J end lost 8 bases, and 15 bases lay between the germline ends. Looked up from germline, CDR1 is SEHNR and CDR2 is FQNEAQ (reference sequence). This CDR3 comprises 13 residues. The CDR3 sequence is CASSPRTAWEAFF. The CDR3 DNA reads as TGTGCCAGCAGCCCCCGGACAGCTTGGGAAGCTTTCTTT.

The chain joins TRBV30 to TRBJ2-7; TRBD2 matches 7 bases. Losses at the gene ends were 5 bases for V and 2 bases for J; bases not matched to a gene: 6. This CDR3 contains 13 residues. Germline V gene data show CDR1 as GTSNPN and CDR2 as SVGIG (reference sequence). The CDR3 nucleotides read TGTGCCTGGTCCGGGACTACCGCCTACGAGCAGTACTTC. Translating it yields CAWSGTTAYEQYF.

In this sample, this clone turned up once. The chain employs TRBV14 and TRBJ2-7, with a tentative D call TRBD1 (6 bases). V was pared by 1 base and J by 3 bases, with 13 bases between. In germline, CDR1 is SGHDN, CDR2 FVKESK. This CDR3 contains 15 residues. This chain's CDR3 is CASSQATGPGYEQYF. CDR3 nucleotide sequence: TGTGCCAGCAGCCAAGCCACAGGGCCTGGCTACGAGCAGTACTTC.

The chain couples TRBV3-1 (or the pseudogene TRBV3-2) to TRBJ2-5; unclear D gene. CDR1 is LGHDT, CDR2 YNNKEL, per germline (reference sequence). CDR3 length: 14 amino acids. V was cut by 3 bases and J by 4 bases, with 12 bases left in between. The CDR3 loop is CASSHRSHAETQYF. The CDR3 DNA is TGTGCCAGCAGCCACCGGAGCCACGCAGAGACCCAGTACTTC.

This clone occurred once. The rearrangement links TRBV5-1 to TRBJ1-5, with a possible D match to TRBD1 (6 bases). In germline, CDR1 is SGHRS, CDR2 YFSETQ. The CDR3 totals 16 residues. V was shortened by 4 bases and J by 7 bases, with 21 bases between the two germline ends. CDR3 DNA sequence: TGCGCCAGCAGCCCCCAGCCTACAGGGAATGGACAGCCCCAGCATTTT. It is translated as CASSPQPTGNGQPQHF.

The rearrangement links TRBV6-5 to TRBJ2-2, with 7 bases fitting TRBD2. This CDR3 region has 13 residues. Germline values: CDR1 MNHEY, CDR2 SVGAGI. Trimming at V came to 7 bases and at J to 7 bases, leaving 6 bases not matched to a gene. The CDR3, as DNA: TGTGCCAGCAATGCGGGGGTGGGCGGGGAGCTGTTTTTT. Residues: CASNAGVGGELFF.

The chain employs TRBV6-4 and TRBJ2-1; TRBD1 might be the D (5 bases). CDR1 is MRHNA and CDR2 is SNTAGT in the germline V gene. Trimming cost V 0 bases and J 5 bases, with 11 bases left between them. The CDR3 contains 15 residues. The DNA for the CDR3 is TGTGCCAGCAGTGACTCAGTTCAGGGAAACAATGAGCAGTTCTTC. Encoded protein: CASSDSVQGNNEQFF.

This clone was counted once. The J gene is TRBJ2-7, the V gene TRBV3-1 (or the pseudogene TRBV3-2), with 8 bases matching TRBD1. J gave up 5 bases and V 3 bases, and 12 bases lay outside the gene matches. The CDR3 covers 16 residues. From germline, CDR1 is LGHDT and CDR2 YNNKEL (reference sequence). CDR3 sequence: CASSHPGQGSVHEQYF. The CDR3 region has the DNA TGTGCCAGCAGCCACCCCGGACAGGGATCGGTCCACGAGCAGTACTTC.

The V and J genes are TRBV27 and TRBJ1-4; the match to TRBD1 covers 7 bases. Germline assignment: CDR1 MNHEY and CDR2 SMNVEV (reference sequence). Trimming took 5 bases from V and 0 from J; bases not matched to a gene: 9. The CDR3 loop spans 17 amino acids. CDR3 bases: TGTGCCAGCAGTATAAGACAGGGACGAACAACTAATGAAAAACTGTTTTTT. Protein sequence: CASSIRQGRTTNEKLFF.

The CDR3 here is CASSNWTSGSFFSGEQYF. CDR3 coding DNA: TGCGCCAGCAGCAACTGGACTAGCGGGAGTTTTTTTTCAGGCGAGCAGTACTTC. This chain links TRBV5-1 with TRBJ2-7; 13 nucleotides line up with TRBD2. This CDR3 region has 18 residues. Unmatched junction bases numbered 16, after V lost 4 bases and J lost 6 bases. The germline CDR1 and CDR2 sequences are SGHRS and YFSETQ.

J is TRBJ2-2 and V is TRBV6-4; no definite D call. Looked up from germline, CDR1 is MRHNA and CDR2 is SNTAGT. V gave up 2 bases and J gave up 5 bases, with 9 bases separating them. The CDR3 extends over 14 amino acids. This chain's CDR3 is CASSDPLRTGELFF. DNA of the CDR3: TGTGCCAGCAGTGACCCCCTAAGGACCGGGGAGCTGTTTTTT.